The 15 T cell receptor beta chains below were found in one sample sequenced in a study of T cell changes during pregnancy in multiple sclerosis (dated by TCRdb to between 2018 and 2021). The library was prepared using the immunoSEQ multiplex PCR assay. TCRdb re-hosts the immuneACCESS table, in-frame sequences only. Its copies lack some clones; in the studies checked, an unresolved V gene accounts for under half of them, and the cause for the rest is not known. The sample includes some 110,000 clones, with roughly nine tenths observed a single time. 1.6% of the sample lies in the top ten. The sample in question was peripheral blood, obtained before pregnancy. The source of these receptors is a female donor with multiple sclerosis, enrolled in a pregnancy study.

This sequence joins TRBV28 and TRBJ2-7; possibly TRBD1 for D (6 bases). Germline V gene sequence: CDR1 MDHEN, CDR2 SYDVKM. Between the trimmed V and J ends, which lost 5 bases and 2 bases, there was a span of 19 bases. The CDR3 loop spans 16 amino acids. The DNA for the CDR3 is TGTGCCAGCAGTAGTGGCGGACAGCTGGAAACCTACGAGCAGTACTTC. Its protein product is CASSSGGQLETYEQYF.

The rearrangement uses TRBV5-1 and TRBJ2-1; 10 bases are shared with TRBD2. The CDR3 totals 15 residues. CDR1 SGHRS and CDR2 YFSETQ come from the germline V gene. Trimming cost V 0 bases and J 3 bases; bases outside gene matches: 0. CDR3 loop: CASSLASGGYNEQFF. The CDR3 DNA reads as TGCGCCAGCAGCTTGGCTAGCGGGGGCTACAATGAGCAGTTCTTC.

The rearrangement uses TRBV28 and TRBJ2-2; D remains ambiguous. CDR1 and CDR2 (germline): MDHEN, SYDVKM. CDR3 length: 11 amino acids. Trimming took 7 bases from V and 8 from J, leaving 8 bases between them. The chain's CDR3 is CASIPRGELFF. The CDR3 bases are TGTGCCAGCATCCCACGGGGGGAGCTGTTTTTT.

This clone was detected once. The V and J genes are TRBV10-3 and TRBJ1-2; 7 nucleotides align to TRBD1. This CDR3 has 16 amino acids. V lost 0 bases and J lost 3; bases outside the gene matches: 7. Per the germline V gene, CDR1 is ENHRY and CDR2 is SYGVKD. In DNA, the CDR3 is TGTGCCATCAGTGAGTCTGCAGGGGGTACAGACTATGGCTACACCTTC. This codes for CAISESAGGTDYGYTF.

The rearrangement links TRBV30 to TRBJ1-5, with D possibly TRBD1 on 5 matching bases. The CDR3 contains 14 residues. Germline V gene data show CDR1 as GTSNPN and CDR2 as SVGIG (reference sequence). The germline V and J ends were trimmed by 4 bases and 2 bases, with 12 bases remaining between them. The chain's CDR3 is CAWKGLGGNQPQHF. CDR3 in DNA: TGTGCCTGGAAAGGGTTAGGGGGCAATCAGCCCCAGCATTTT.

The rearrangement uses TRBV28 and TRBJ2-4, with a weak D call TRBD2 (6 bases). This CDR3 is 17 amino acids long. Germline assignment: CDR1 MDHEN and CDR2 SYDVKM. Deletions cut 5 bases from V and 0 bases from J, with 17 bases between. The CDR3 reads CASSLFPRGLAKNIQYF. DNA of the CDR3: TGTGCCAGCAGTCTATTCCCGCGGGGATTAGCCAAAAACATTCAGTACTTC.

The rearrangement uses TRBV18 and TRBJ1-5; TRBD1 matches at 7 bases. Looked up from germline, CDR1 is KGHSH and CDR2 is LQKENI. The length of the CDR3 is 15 residues. The V gene end was trimmed by 4 bases and the J gene end by 6 bases; junction bases not matched to a gene: 9. The chain's CDR3 is CASSLEGQYGQPQHF. CDR3 nucleotide sequence: TGTGCCAGCTCACTAGAGGGACAGTACGGTCAGCCCCAGCATTTT.

This chain joins TRBV7-2 and TRBJ2-1; D ambiguous. Per the germline V gene, CDR1 is SGHTA and CDR2 is FQGNSA. V was trimmed by 5 bases and J by 9 bases, leaving 14 bases between them. The CDR3 consists of 13 residues. In DNA form, the CDR3 reads TGTGCCAGCAGCCAAGACACGTTCGCTGAGCAGTTCTTC. Translation: CASSQDTFAEQFF. The full variable domain, with the rest looked up from reference TRBV7-2 and TRBJ2-1, is GAGVSQSPSNKVTEKGKDVELRCDPISGHTALYWYRQSLGQGLEFLIYFQGNSAPDKSGLPSDRFSAERTGGSVSTLTIQRTQQEDSAVYLCASSQDTFAEQFFGPGTRLTVL.

The chain uses TRBV6-5 and TRBJ1-1; TRBD1 aligns across 11 bases. This CDR3 is 14 amino acids long. The trim removed 6 bases at V and 6 bases at J, leaving 6 bases unmatched. Germline loops: CDR1 MNHEY, CDR2 SVGAGI. CDR3 in amino acids: CASSPGTGGSEAFF. The CDR3 DNA follows: TGTGCCAGCAGCCCCGGGACAGGGGGATCTGAAGCTTTCTTT.

The chain links TRBV7-8 to TRBJ2-7, with 7 bases fitting TRBD1. The germline gives CDR1 SGHVS, CDR2 FQNEAQ. V gave up 5 bases and J gave up 3 bases; unmatched junction bases: 7. CDR3 size: 14 residues. CDR3 DNA: TGTGCCAGCAGCGGCGGACAGGACCGCTACGAGCAGTACTTC. This encodes CASSGGQDRYEQYF.

This chain connects TRBV6-1 to TRBJ2-5, with TRBD1 matching over 7 bases. Unmatched junction bases numbered 10, after V lost 9 bases and J lost 3 bases. The CDR3 runs 14 residues. Germline V gene sequence: CDR1 MNHNS, CDR2 SASEGT. The CDR3 bases are TGTGCCAGTGAGAGGGCAGGGGGTAAAGAGACCCAGTACTTC. Translation: CASERAGGKETQYF.

The V and J genes are TRBV29-1 and TRBJ2-1; D perhaps matches TRBD2 (6 bases). The germline CDR1 and CDR2 sequences are SQVTM and ANQGSEA. V shed 5 bases and J shed 5 bases, with 7 bases lying between them. The CDR3 is made up of 11 amino acids. The CDR3 protein is CSVTGDNEQFF. The CDR3 nucleotides read TGCAGCGTTACGGGAGACAATGAGCAGTTCTTC.

This clone is a singleton in its sample. This chain links TRBV28 with TRBJ1-2; unclear D gene. The CDR3 spans 12 residues. Looked up from germline, CDR1 is MDHEN and CDR2 is SYDVKM. V was shortened by 4 bases and J by 4 bases, with 7 bases between the two germline ends. The CDR3, as DNA: TGTGCCAGCAGTTCCCTTCCCTATGGCTACACCTTC. Translation gives CASSSLPYGYTF.

This clone has just one count. The chain has TRBV19 and TRBJ1-3; D might be TRBD2 (6 bases). The tail of the sequence fits TRBJ2-2 better, so the J call may be wrong. CDR3 size: 14 residues. Per germline, CDR1 LNHDA and CDR2 SQIVND (reference sequence). CDR3 coding DNA: TGTGCCACCCACGACTATCGGGAGAGCGGGGAGCTGTTTTTT. Translated, it gives CATHDYRESGELFF.

Worth noting for this clone: At one end, the junction sequence differs from germline, possibly due to a read error. The V and J genes are TRBV7-2 and TRBJ2-7; 8 bases align to TRBD1. The germline gives CDR1 SGHTA, CDR2 FQGNSA. CDR3 length: 16 amino acids. The CDR3 protein is CASSQDEGTGGYEQYF. The CDR3 nucleotides read TGCGCCAGCAGCCAAGATGAGGGGACAGGAGGATACGAGCAGTACTTC.